These T cell receptor beta chains were read from a single sample in a study of blood T cell repertoires in COVID-19. The assay was immunoSEQ multiplex PCR, and TCRdb's table has in-frame clones only and misses some. The sample lists 99,000 or so clones; roughly 86% were seen once. What was sequenced was peripheral blood. These receptor sequences come from an older woman in a cohort sampled during active or convalescent COVID-19. The conserved cysteine and the conserved F or W are not part of the CDR3 here. The D gene is left open where the match is weak.

10	NA	TRBJ2-5	TRBV7-7	ASSKSGETQY
13	TRBD2	TRBJ2-1	TRBV24-1	ATSKGTSAGNEQF
14	TRBD1	TRBJ1-3	TRBV3-1/TRBV3-2	ASSSSDRGPGNTIY
12	NA	TRBJ1-2	TRBV7-2	ASSLELRIYGYT
12	TRBD2	TRBJ2-5	TRBV29-1	SSYGTRDWETQY
13	NA	TRBJ1-1	TRBV7-2	ASSLGPGSDTEAF
15	NA	TRBJ1-1	TRBV4-1	ASSQDGLGTMNTEAF
13	TRBD1	TRBJ1-4	TRBV7-8	ASSPRGQGWRKLF
12	NA	TRBJ1-6	TRBV27	ASSFRGNNSPLH
9	TRBD2	TRBJ2-7	TRBV20-1	SASGRYEQY
13	NA	TRBJ1-4	TRBV9	ASSVGSLANEKLF
14	TRBD2	TRBJ2-3	TRBV27	ASSPKRGGLADTQY
12	NA	TRBJ2-7	TRBV27	ASSLEGLSYEQY
13	TRBD2	TRBJ2-5	TRBV7-3	ASSLFGGAGETQY
16	NA	TRBJ2-2	TRBV5-1	ASSFPDNEASNTGELF
12	TRBD1	TRBJ2-7	TRBV28	ASERGRTFYEQY
12	NA	TRBJ1-5	TRBV6-5	ASSYRRGDQPQH
14	NA	TRBJ2-5	TRBV19	ASSIDAAGPKETQY
9	TRBD1	TRBJ1-2	TRBV27	ASRTGLGYT
14	TRBD2	TRBJ2-1	TRBV7-8	ASSLRTSGRANEQF
14	TRBD2	TRBJ2-2	TRBV3-1/TRBV3-2	ASSLTSGRNTGELF
11	NA	TRBJ2-1	TRBV14	ASSKEALAKQF
15	NA	TRBJ1-2	TRBV30	AWRGLSREAAFYGYT
13	NA	TRBJ1-5	TRBV27	APDRRTYSNQPQH
12	TRBD2	TRBJ2-7	TRBV5-6	ASSSGTSVYEQY
12	NA	TRBJ2-5	TRBV3-1/TRBV3-2	ASSQDGGGGTQY
14	TRBD2	TRBJ2-1	TRBV19	ASSSGTSGRAVEQF